The next 18 T cell receptor beta chains were all read from a single sample in a study of spatial heterogeneity in lung cancer. Time point: blood at routine non-recurrence follow-up after resection. Using its own MiXCR run on the 5' RACE reads, TCRdb lists one record per CDR3 protein. The data contain 40,000 to 50,000 distinct CDR3 sequences, roughly a tenth of them singletons. Here the sequenced sample was PBMCs, taken at follow-up. Receptors originate from a female donor with early-stage non-small cell lung cancer.

This clonotype appeared a few times. The chain employs TRBV2 and TRBJ2-2; the D gene is possibly TRBD2 (6 bases). Germline V gene lookup returns CDR1 SNHLY and CDR2 FYNNEI. V gave up 2 bases and J gave up 7 bases, with 14 bases separating them. The CDR3 is 15 amino acids. CDR3 sequence: CASSERDPGGGELFF. CDR3 nucleotides: TGTGCCAGCAGTGAAAGGGATCCCGGGGGCGGGGAGCTGTTTTTT.

This chain uses TRBV24-1 with TRBJ2-1; TRBD2 is a possible D gene (6 bases). This CDR3 spans 15 amino acids. Germline V gene lookup returns CDR1 KGHDR and CDR2 SFDVKD. V lost 2 bases and J 6 bases, leaving 13 bases between the germline ends. In DNA, the CDR3 is TGTGCCACCAGTGATTGGCGGGATTCGGGCAATGAGCAGTTCTTC. This translates into CATSDWRDSGNEQFF.

The V call is TRBV7-9, the J call TRBJ2-7; D remains unclear. CDR1 and CDR2 from the germline V gene are SEHNR and FQNEAQ (reference sequence). The CDR3 extends over 14 amino acids. Trimming removed 5 bases at V and 2 bases at J, with 13 bases between. In DNA form, the CDR3 reads TGTGCCAGCAGCCACCCCGGGTTACCCTACGAGCAGTACTTC. This gives the protein CASSHPGLPYEQYF.

The V and J genes are TRBV28 and TRBJ1-6, with 8 bases matching TRBD1. V gave up 6 bases and J gave up 6 bases; unmatched junction bases: 7. The CDR3 is made up of 15 amino acids. Germline loops: CDR1 MDHEN, CDR2 SYDVKM. The CDR3 sequence is CASRPRDRLNSPLHF. The CDR3 region has the DNA TGTGCCAGCAGGCCTAGGGACAGGCTTAATTCACCCCTCCACTTT.

This clonotype has at least ten counts. The chain uses TRBV25-1 and TRBJ1-1; D remains ambiguous. Trimming cost V 3 bases and J 10 bases, with 9 bases left between them. The germline V gene has CDR1 MGHDK and CDR2 SYGVNS. This CDR3 contains 11 residues. This CDR3 is CASSDGVLAFF. The CDR3 DNA sequence: TGTGCCAGCAGTGACGGGGTCTTAGCTTTCTTT.

The chain employs TRBV30 and TRBJ1-2; D is unclear. This CDR3 has 11 residues. Per germline, CDR1 GTSNPN and CDR2 SVGIG (reference sequence). CDR3 residues: CGLTGNYGYTF. The DNA of the CDR3 is TGTGGATTGACGGGGAACTATGGCTACACCTTC. Full variable domain (outside the CDR3, taken from reference TRBV30 and TRBJ1-2): SQTIHQWPATLVQPVGSPLSLECTVEGTSNPNLYWYRQAAGRGLQLLFYSVGIGQISSEVPQNLSASRPQDRQFILSSKKLLLSDSGFYLCGLTGNYGYTFGSGTRLTVV.

This clonotype was seen at least ten times. The chain joins TRBV6-2 or TRBV6-3 to TRBJ1-1, with 10 bases identical to TRBD1. The CDR3 has 14 amino acids. Germline V gene lookup returns CDR1 MNHEY and CDR2 SVGEGT. Germline trimming cut 6 bases from V and 5 bases from J; bases unmatched to any gene: 6. The DNA of the CDR3 is TGTGCCAGCAGACGACAGGGGGCGCGAACTGAAGCTTTCTTT. Its translation is CASRRQGARTEAFF.

The rearrangement joins TRBV20-1 to TRBJ1-4, with D uncertain. Germline V gene data show CDR1 as DFQATT and CDR2 as SNEGSKA (reference sequence). The CDR3 is made up of 14 amino acids. V was trimmed by 5 bases and J by 0 bases, leaving 10 bases between them. The CDR3 spells CSARPGATNEKLFF. Written as DNA, the CDR3 is TGCAGTGCTCGCCCCGGGGCAACTAATGAAAAACTGTTTTTT.

CDR3 DNA sequence: TGTGCCATCAGTGACGGGAGGGGGGCCTACGAGCAGTACTTC. Its translation: CAISDGRGAYEQYF. V usage is TRBV10-3 and J usage is TRBJ2-7; 8 bases match TRBD2. Germline V lookup: CDR1 ENHRY, CDR2 SYGVKD. V dropped 3 bases and J dropped 2; count of bases not matched to a gene: 3. The CDR3 contains 14 residues.

The genes are TRBV28 and TRBJ2-7; 10 bases fit TRBD1. V dropped 5 bases and J dropped 3; count of bases not matched to a gene: 10. The germline V gene has CDR1 MDHEN and CDR2 SYDVKM. CDR3 length equals 16 residues. The CDR3 protein is CASSPQTGTGDYEQYF. Written as DNA, the CDR3 is TGTGCCAGCAGTCCTCAAACCGGGACAGGGGACTACGAGCAGTACTTC.

This clonotype was observed at least ten times. This rearrangement joins TRBV6-1 to TRBJ2-7; 7 bases map to TRBD1. Trimming took 6 bases from V and 2 from J; bases not matched to a gene: 4. Germline V gene lookup returns CDR1 MNHNS and CDR2 SASEGT. This CDR3 comprises 13 residues. The CDR3 DNA reads TGTGCCAGCAGCTTGGACAGGACCTACGAGCAGTACTTC. It specifies CASSLDRTYEQYF.

This chain joins TRBV6-2 or TRBV6-3 and TRBJ2-1; 10 positions match TRBD1. The ends lost 2 bases at V and 8 bases at J; junction bases unmatched: 3. This CDR3 has 14 residues. Germline assignment: CDR1 MNHEY and CDR2 SVGEGT. CDR3 in DNA: TGTGCCAGCAGTTACGGGACAGGGGTCGATGAGCAGTTCTTC. Translation: CASSYGTGVDEQFF.

This clonotype was found a few times. The chain has TRBV4-3 and TRBJ1-2; D gene ambiguous. Looked up from germline, CDR1 is LGHNA and CDR2 is YSLEER. The CDR3 has 15 residues. Trimming pared 4 bases from V and 2 bases from J, leaving 14 bases between. This CDR3 reads CASSPLLDGNYGYTF. CDR3 sequence (DNA): TGCGCCAGCAGCCCCCTCCTCGACGGCAACTATGGCTACACCTTC.

This clonotype was seen repeatedly, ten times or more. The chain combines TRBV5-1 with TRBJ2-5; a possible D gene is TRBD2 (5 bases). The V and J ends lost 3 bases and 1 base respectively, with 10 bases between them. Germline V gene lookup returns CDR1 SGHRS and CDR2 YFSETQ. The CDR3 loop spans 14 amino acids. The CDR3 region has the DNA TGCGCCAGCAGCTCTAAGGACTCCCAAGAGACCCAGTACTTC. It specifies CASSSKDSQETQYF.

This clonotype was seen a handful of times. The genes are TRBV29-1 and TRBJ2-3; D might be TRBD2 (5 bases). V lost 1 base to trimming and J lost 10 bases, with 12 bases between them. The germline V gene has CDR1 SQVTM and CDR2 ANQGSEA. The CDR3 has 12 residues. Here the CDR3 reads CSVEGGSQAQYF. The CDR3 nucleotides are TGCAGCGTTGAAGGAGGGTCGCAAGCGCAGTATTTT.

The chain employs TRBV7-9 and TRBJ2-3, with TRBD2 matching over 7 bases. With V trimmed by 6 bases and J by 4 bases, 4 bases remained unmatched. Germline values: CDR1 SEHNR, CDR2 FQNEAQ (reference sequence). There are 13 residues in the CDR3. CDR3 nucleotide sequence: TGTGCCAGCAGTGCTACTAGCGCAGATACGCAGTATTTT. Its translation: CASSATSADTQYF. Supplemented by reference TRBV7-9 and TRBJ2-3, the full variable domain reads DTGVSQNPRHKITKRGQNVTFRCDPISEHNRLYWYRQTLGQGPEFLTYFQNEAQLEKSRLLSDRFSAERPKGSFSTLEIQRTEQGDSAMYLCASSATSADTQYFGPGTRLTVL.

This clonotype was counted ten times or more. This chain links TRBV7-9 with TRBJ2-5; 7 nucleotides line up with TRBD2. The CDR3 is 13 amino acids. CDR1 and CDR2 from the germline V gene are SEHNR and FQNEAQ (reference sequence). Germline trimming cut 9 bases from V and 5 bases from J; bases unmatched to any gene: 9. CDR3: CASGRGDRETQYF. CDR3 coding DNA: TGTGCCAGTGGTCGGGGGGATCGGGAGACCCAGTACTTC.

J is TRBJ2-7 and V is TRBV20-1, with 10 bases lining up with TRBD1. V dropped 6 bases and J dropped 4; count of bases not matched to a gene: 12. The CDR3 spans 15 residues. The germline gives CDR1 DFQATT, CDR2 SNEGSKA (reference sequence). CDR3 protein: CSAGTGTGAGYEQYF. In DNA, the CDR3 is TGCAGTGCGGGGACCGGGACAGGGGCGGGATACGAGCAGTACTTC.